This is a list of T cell receptor beta chains from one sample in a study of cytomegalovirus exposure and HLA in healthy donors. Assay: immunoSEQ multiplex PCR; the TCRdb copy retains only in-frame clones and omits some. Among more than 120,000 clones, 87% were seen once, and the ten largest hold less than 5.5%. The specimen sequenced was PBMCs. These receptors all come from a man younger than 35 in good health and CMV-seropositive. Both conserved end residues are part of each CDR3. The D gene is left open where the match is weak.

d_gene,v_gene,j_gene,CDR3aa
NA,TRBV7-5,TRBJ2-7,CVRSLHRGQGETYEQYF
NA,TRBV7-8,TRBJ1-2,CASSPRQLNYGYTF
TRBD1,TRBV2,TRBJ2-7,CASGTGYEQYF
NA,TRBV5-1,TRBJ1-2,CASRLRGGWYGYTF
NA,TRBV7-2,TRBJ2-2,CASSYYTGELFF
NA,TRBV6-5,TRBJ1-4,CASRRGGVDEKLFF
NA,TRBV11-2,TRBJ2-5,CASRPFLASEETQYF
NA,TRBV7-8,TRBJ2-1,CASSFLIRAGAYNEQFF
NA,TRBV28,TRBJ1-2,CASSFTRDWGNYGYTF
TRBD1,TRBV19,TRBJ1-5,CASSPLPGQKNQPQHF
TRBD2,TRBV19,TRBJ2-3,CASSMRRENTDTQYF
NA,TRBV19,TRBJ1-2,CASTPQKGQIYGYTF
TRBD2,TRBV6-1,TRBJ2-1,CASSEAMASGVNEQFF
TRBD1,TRBV2,TRBJ2-7,CASSGTEISYEQYF
NA,TRBV4-1,TRBJ1-1,CASSQEWRNTEAFF
TRBD2,TRBV6-6,TRBJ2-3,CASSDRTSGTDTQYF
NA,TRBV30,TRBJ2-5,CAWSIGQGKQETQYF
NA,TRBV21-1,TRBJ1-5,CAGGDSNQPQHF
NA,TRBV25-1,TRBJ1-2,CASSESGKGLTSYGYTF
TRBD1,TRBV7-6,TRBJ2-1,CASSSGTGALNEQFF
TRBD2,TRBV12-5,TRBJ2-1,CASAVSGRLHNEQFF
TRBD1,TRBV6-6,TRBJ1-2,CASSPGTGSGYTF
NA,TRBV5-1,TRBJ2-5,CASSRTATQETQYF
NA,TRBV28,TRBJ1-1,CASRGALNTEAFF
NA,TRBV27,TRBJ1-1,CASSSSYRGGEGTEAFF
TRBD1,TRBV25-1,TRBJ1-1,CASSEGGQGSLTEAFF
NA,TRBV16,TRBJ1-2,CASSLWDTLGYGYTF
NA,TRBV18,TRBJ2-1,CASSPLISADFSYNEQFF
NA,TRBV6-5,TRBJ2-1,CASSFRQYNEQFF
NA,TRBV4-1,TRBJ2-7,CASSQGTFSGEQYF
NA,TRBV12-1,TRBJ1-5,CATARGGEDIGNQPQHF
TRBD1,TRBV4-2,TRBJ2-2,CASTGGTGELFF
TRBD1,TRBV30,TRBJ1-3,CAWSAKGTGGEVTIYF
NA,TRBV7-6,TRBJ2-1,CASSLSYNEQFF
NA,TRBV2,TRBJ1-1,CASILGGNTEAFF
NA,TRBV18,TRBJ2-1,CASSPPIAIAANEQFF
TRBD1,TRBV6-5,TRBJ1-1,CASSAPGTGAREAFF
NA,TRBV14,TRBJ2-7,CASSQTYSYEQYF
NA,TRBV7-9,TRBJ1-1,CASRPAGDTEAFF
TRBD1,TRBV9,TRBJ1-4,CASSERDRGPPEKLFF
NA,TRBV5-6,TRBJ1-6,CASSFNQGTAPLHF
NA,TRBV6-6,TRBJ2-1,CASSSRGPEQFF
TRBD2,TRBV5-1,TRBJ2-3,CASSLAGGSTDTQYF
NA,TRBV7-9,TRBJ1-6,CASTGGGYNSPLHF
NA,TRBV5-6,TRBJ1-2,CASSLTRDYGYTF
NA,TRBV19,TRBJ1-1,CASSIVGRVSEAFF
NA,TRBV5-4,TRBJ2-5,CASSLPSQETQYF
NA,TRBV5-1,TRBJ1-4,CASSPGGGEKLFF
TRBD2,TRBV6-5,TRBJ2-7,CASSYGSGRIREQYF
TRBD1,TRBV5-6,TRBJ2-7,CASTTGGYEQYF
NA,TRBV2,TRBJ2-1,CASRRIAGLPTNEQFF